These 25 T cell receptor beta chains came from one sample sequenced in a study of PD-L1 blockade in urothelial cancer. The assay was immunoSEQ multiplex PCR, and TCRdb's table has in-frame clones only and misses some. The sample has around 100,000 clones, under 85% seen once. The sample here was PBMCs, taken around atezolizumab (anti-PD-L1) treatment. The receptors stem from a man over 45 with urothelial cancer.

This clone was counted a single time. CDR3 nucleotide sequence: TGTGCCAGCACCCCCGACAGGGGCCTAACCTACGAGCAGTACTTC. It translates to CASTPDRGLTYEQYF. The V gene is TRBV6-1, the J gene TRBJ2-7; 8 nucleotides line up with TRBD1. Germline loops: CDR1 MNHNS, CDR2 SASEGT. V shed 7 bases and J 2 bases; nucleotides not matched to a gene: 10. This CDR3 has 15 residues.

This chain joins TRBV7-2 and TRBJ1-2; D is ambiguous. The CDR3 has 16 amino acids. V shed 4 bases and J shed 5 bases, with 20 bases lying between them. Germline V gene lookup returns CDR1 SGHTA and CDR2 FQGNSA. CDR3 sequence reads: CASSSLAGTTYYGYTF. CDR3 sequence (DNA): TGTGCCAGCAGCTCCCTGGCGGGCACCACCTATTATGGCTACACCTTC.

The chain has TRBV7-9 and TRBJ1-2; TRBD1 matches at 8 bases. Germline V CDR1 and CDR2: SEHNR, FQNEAQ (reference sequence). Germline trimming cut 5 bases from V and 3 bases from J; bases unmatched to any gene: 14. The CDR3 contains 17 residues. Here the CDR3 DNA reads TGTGCCAGCAGCCCGGGGCAGGGGGCTTATGAGGACTATGGCTACACCTTC. It specifies CASSPGQGAYEDYGYTF.

V is TRBV18 and J is TRBJ2-7, with D perhaps TRBD1 (7 bases). Germline assignment: CDR1 KGHSH and CDR2 LQKENI. This CDR3 has 16 residues. Trimming left V 4 bases short and J 2 bases short, with 18 bases between. The CDR3, as DNA: TGTGCCAGCTCACAACTCGCGGGACAGTCAACCTACGAGCAGTACTTC. Protein sequence: CASSQLAGQSTYEQYF.

This clone was detected only a few times. The rearrangement links TRBV19 to TRBJ1-5, with D uncertain. Trimming cost V 3 bases and J 3 bases, with 9 bases left between them. Germline CDR1 reads LNHDA; CDR2 reads SQIVND (reference sequence). The CDR3 spans 14 residues. The CDR3 nucleotides are TGTGCCAGTAGTATCGCCAGAATCAATCAGCCCCAGCATTTT. Encoded protein: CASSIARINQPQHF.

This clone has a handful of counts. The V and J genes are TRBV19 and TRBJ2-1; 9 bases match TRBD2. The V segment lost 5 bases and the J segment 8 bases; nucleotides outside the gene matches: 10. CDR3 length equals 15 residues. Germline V gene lookup returns CDR1 LNHDA and CDR2 SQIVND (reference sequence). CDR3 sequence (DNA): TGTGCCAGTAGTGCCTCCCTAGCGGGATTGTATGAGCAGTTCTTC. Translating gives CASSASLAGLYEQFF.

This chain uses TRBV13 with TRBJ2-1; 15 positions agree with TRBD2. Germline V lookup: CDR1 PRHDT, CDR2 FYEKMQ (reference sequence). Trimming took 5 bases from V and 7 from J; bases not matched to a gene: 12. The CDR3 totals 18 residues. Here the CDR3 DNA reads TGTGCCAGCAGCCCGGGACTAGCGGGAGGACAGGGCAAGAATGAGCAGTTCTTC. This translates into CASSPGLAGGQGKNEQFF.

V usage is TRBV28 and J usage is TRBJ2-7, with D perhaps matching TRBD2 (5 bases). Germline V gene sequence: CDR1 MDHEN, CDR2 SYDVKM. This CDR3 contains 16 residues. V dropped 4 bases and J dropped 0 bases, with 16 bases sitting between them. CDR3 sequence reads: CASSSRAQRNSYEQYF. For the CDR3, the DNA is TGTGCCAGCAGTTCCAGAGCCCAGCGGAACTCCTACGAGCAGTACTTC.

This clone has a single count. The V call is TRBV7-2, the J call TRBJ2-1; D is possibly TRBD2 (5 bases). CDR1 SGHTA and CDR2 FQGNSA come from the germline V gene. This CDR3 region has 12 residues. V was clipped by 5 bases and J by 6 bases, with 8 bases between them. In DNA, the CDR3 is TGTGCCAGCAGCCGCGGGCCCAATGAGCAGTTCTTC. Protein sequence: CASSRGPNEQFF.

The V call is TRBV18, the J call TRBJ2-5, with D possibly matching TRBD2 (5 bases). The CDR3 covers 16 residues. Germline V gene lookup returns CDR1 KGHSH and CDR2 LQKENI. V was pared by 2 bases and J by 2 bases, with 15 bases between. CDR3 nucleotide sequence: TGTGCCAGCTCACCAACGTGGAGCGGAGCACAAGAGACCCAGTACTTC. Amino acid sequence: CASSPTWSGAQETQYF.

DNA for the CDR3: TGTGCCAGTAGTATGAGGAGGACTGAAGCTTTCTTT. It is translated as CASSMRRTEAFF. The rearrangement links TRBV19 to TRBJ1-1; D is uncertain. Per germline, CDR1 LNHDA and CDR2 SQIVND (reference sequence). The CDR3 spans 12 residues. V was cut by 3 bases and J by 5 bases, with 7 bases left in between.

This chain joins TRBV5-1 and TRBJ2-7; 10 bases align to TRBD1. The germline CDR1 and CDR2 sequences are SGHRS and YFSETQ. V dropped 4 bases and J dropped 6; count of bases not matched to a gene: 10. CDR3 size: 15 residues. CDR3 coding DNA: TGCGCCAGCAGCCGCAGCACCGGGACAGGGGTCGAGCAGTACTTC. Translation gives CASSRSTGTGVEQYF.

The rearrangement links TRBV7-9 to TRBJ2-5; tentative D call: TRBD1 (6 bases). The germline CDR1 and CDR2 sequences are SEHNR and FQNEAQ (reference sequence). The CDR3 is 14 residues long. V was clipped by 3 bases and J by 7 bases, with 15 bases between them. The CDR3 DNA reads as TGTGCCAGCAGCTTGCAGGACAGTCTATGGACCCAGTACTTC. Amino acid sequence: CASSLQDSLWTQYF.

This rearrangement joins TRBV20-1 to TRBJ1-2; possibly TRBD1 for D (6 bases). CDR1 and CDR2 from the germline V gene are DFQATT and SNEGSKA (reference sequence). The CDR3 extends over 11 amino acids. The germline V and J ends were trimmed by 4 bases and 12 bases, with 15 bases remaining between them. The CDR3 sequence: CSANRERDHTF. DNA of the CDR3: TGCAGTGCTAACAGGGAAAGGGACCACACCTTC.

The chain couples TRBV6-5 to TRBJ2-3; D is perhaps TRBD2 (6 bases). Germline V gene sequence: CDR1 MNHEY, CDR2 SVGAGI. The CDR3 runs 13 residues. Trimming took 6 bases from V and 4 from J, leaving 11 bases between them. This CDR3 reads CASSRTGADTQYF. Written as DNA, the CDR3 is TGTGCCAGCAGCCGGACGGGGGCAGATACGCAGTATTTT.

V gene TRBV5-4 combines with J gene TRBJ2-1, with 8 bases lining up with TRBD2. The V gene end was trimmed by 1 base and the J gene end by 4 bases; junction bases not matched to a gene: 7. The CDR3 is 16 residues long. From germline, CDR1 is SGHNT and CDR2 YYREEE (reference sequence). This CDR3 is CASSLSGTRTYNEQFF. The CDR3 DNA reads as TGTGCCAGCAGCTTGTCCGGGACTAGGACTTACAATGAGCAGTTCTTC.

The rearrangement joins TRBV7-9 to TRBJ2-1; 11 nucleotides line up with TRBD2. The germline V gene encodes CDR1 SEHNR and CDR2 FQNEAQ (reference sequence). The CDR3 length is 17 residues. J was trimmed by 1 base and V by 5 bases; bases with no gene match: 7. CDR3 in DNA: TGTGCCAGCAGCCGAACTAGCGGGAGTCAATCCTACAATGAGCAGTTCTTC. Its protein is CASSRTSGSQSYNEQFF.

V is TRBV6-1 and J is TRBJ1-3, with D uncertain. Germline values: CDR1 MNHNS, CDR2 SASEGT. This CDR3 is 12 amino acids long. The germline V and J ends were trimmed by 8 bases and 2 bases, with 7 bases remaining between them. The CDR3, as DNA: TGTGCCAGCGCGGCCACTGGAAACACCATATATTTT. This translates into CASAATGNTIYF.

This clone appeared a single time. The chain carries TRBV2 and TRBJ2-1, with 7 nucleotides matching TRBD2. The CDR3 is 14 residues long. In germline, CDR1 is SNHLY, CDR2 FYNNEI. V lost 8 bases, J lost 5 bases, and 9 bases stayed unmatched. As DNA, the CDR3 is TGTGCCAGCTCGGGAGGAACTATCCACAATGAGCAGTTCTTC. Amino acids: CASSGGTIHNEQFF.

The gene calls are TRBV10-2 and TRBJ2-5, with 7 bases lining up with TRBD1. The germline gives CDR1 WSHSY, CDR2 SAAADI. The CDR3 covers 17 residues. V dropped 3 bases and J dropped 1; count of bases not matched to a gene: 11. The CDR3 spells CASSDIVQTGPQETQYF. As DNA, the CDR3 is TGCGCCAGCAGTGATATCGTTCAGACAGGGCCCCAAGAGACCCAGTACTTC.

This clone was detected only a few times. V usage is TRBV28 and J usage is TRBJ1-6, with 9 bases lining up with TRBD1. This CDR3 region has 15 residues. Trimming took 5 bases from V and 7 from J; bases not matched to a gene: 6. CDR1 is MDHEN, CDR2 SYDVKM, per germline. The CDR3 region has the DNA TGTGCCAGCAGTACACCGGGACAGGGAAATTCACCCCTCCACTTT. It yields the protein CASSTPGQGNSPLHF.

About this clone itself: Other DNA sequences in this specimen translate into the identical CDR3. The chain is built from TRBV18 and TRBJ2-5, with 7 bases aligning to TRBD1. CDR1 is KGHSH, CDR2 LQKENI, per germline. CDR3 length: 13 residues. V was clipped by 3 bases and J by 2 bases; unmatched bases: 0. The CDR3 DNA reads as TGTGCCAGCTCACCGGGACAGCAAGAGACCCAGTACTTC. Its translation: CASSPGQQETQYF.

The genes are TRBV7-3 and TRBJ2-6, with TRBD1 as a possible D gene (6 bases). The CDR3 runs to 15 residues. The V end was cut by 5 bases, the J end by 1 base, with 9 bases between. From germline, CDR1 is SGHTA and CDR2 FQGTGA. This CDR3 is CASSRQESGANVLTF. In DNA, the CDR3 is TGTGCCAGCAGCAGACAGGAATCTGGGGCCAACGTCCTGACTTTC.

The CDR3 reads CASSLDGLGGGYTF. The CDR3 DNA reads as TGTGCCAGCAGCCTCGACGGGTTGGGGGGGGGCTACACCTTC. The rearrangement joins TRBV7-2 to TRBJ1-2; TRBD1 is a possible D gene (5 bases). CDR3 length: 14 amino acids. V was pared by 5 bases and J by 8 bases, with 18 bases between. Germline V CDR1 and CDR2: SGHTA, FQGNSA. Full variable domain (rest looked up from reference TRBV7-2 and TRBJ1-2): GAGVSQSPSNKVTEKGKDVELRCDPISGHTALYWYRQSLGQGLEFLIYFQGNSAPDKSGLPSDRFSAERTGGSVSTLTIQRTQQEDSAVYLCASSLDGLGGGYTFGSGTRLTVV.

The V and J genes are TRBV30 and TRBJ2-1, with 8 nucleotides matching TRBD2. Germline CDR1 reads GTSNPN; CDR2 reads SVGIG (reference sequence). Trimming at V came to 0 bases and at J to 7 bases, leaving 8 bases not matched to a gene. The CDR3 covers 15 residues. The CDR3 bases are TGTGCCTGGAGTGTACAGAGCGGGAGTAGGAATGAGCAGTTCTTC. Translated: CAWSVQSGSRNEQFF. Combining the CDR3 with reference TRBV30 and TRBJ2-1 gives the whole variable domain SQTIHQWPATLVQPVGSPLSLECTVEGTSNPNLYWYRQAAGRGLQLLFYSVGIGQISSEVPQNLSASRPQDRQFILSSKKLLLSDSGFYLCAWSVQSGSRNEQFFGPGTRLTVL.